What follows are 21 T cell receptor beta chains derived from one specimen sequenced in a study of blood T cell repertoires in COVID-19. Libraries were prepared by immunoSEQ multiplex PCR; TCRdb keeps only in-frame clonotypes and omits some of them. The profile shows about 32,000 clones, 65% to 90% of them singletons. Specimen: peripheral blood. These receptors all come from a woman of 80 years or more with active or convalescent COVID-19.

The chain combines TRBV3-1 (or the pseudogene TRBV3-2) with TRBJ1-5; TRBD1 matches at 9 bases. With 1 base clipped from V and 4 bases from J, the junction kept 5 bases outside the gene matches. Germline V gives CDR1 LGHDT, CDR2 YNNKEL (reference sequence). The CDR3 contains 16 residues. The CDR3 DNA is TGTGCCAGCAGCCAAGGGACAGGGGTATGGAATCAGCCCCAGCATTTT. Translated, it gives CASSQGTGVWNQPQHF.

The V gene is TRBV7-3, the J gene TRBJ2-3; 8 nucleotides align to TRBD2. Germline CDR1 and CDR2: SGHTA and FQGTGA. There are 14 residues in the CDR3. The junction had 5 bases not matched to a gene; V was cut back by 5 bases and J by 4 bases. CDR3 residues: CASSPGLAADTQYF. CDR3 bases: TGTGCCAGCAGCCCCGGACTAGCCGCAGATACGCAGTATTTT.

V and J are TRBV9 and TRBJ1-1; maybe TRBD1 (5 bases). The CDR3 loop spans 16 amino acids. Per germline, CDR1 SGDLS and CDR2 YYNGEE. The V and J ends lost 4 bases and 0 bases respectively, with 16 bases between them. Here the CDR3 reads CASSPRQSDMNTEAFF. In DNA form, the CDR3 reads TGTGCCAGCAGCCCGCGACAGAGTGACATGAACACTGAAGCTTTCTTT.

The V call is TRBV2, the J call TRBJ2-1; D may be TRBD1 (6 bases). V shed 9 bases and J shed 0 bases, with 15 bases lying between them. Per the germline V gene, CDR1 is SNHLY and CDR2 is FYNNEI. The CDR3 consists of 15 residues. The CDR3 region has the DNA TGTGCCAGTCCCGTCGGACAGAGCTCCTACAATGAGCAGTTCTTC. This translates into CASPVGQSSYNEQFF.

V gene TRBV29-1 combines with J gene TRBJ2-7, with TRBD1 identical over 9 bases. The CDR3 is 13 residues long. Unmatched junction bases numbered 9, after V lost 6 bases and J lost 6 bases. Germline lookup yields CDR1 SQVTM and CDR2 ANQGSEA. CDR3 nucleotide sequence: TGCAGCGTCGGAGGCACAGGGGGCTCCGAGCAGTACTTC. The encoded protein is CSVGGTGGSEQYF.

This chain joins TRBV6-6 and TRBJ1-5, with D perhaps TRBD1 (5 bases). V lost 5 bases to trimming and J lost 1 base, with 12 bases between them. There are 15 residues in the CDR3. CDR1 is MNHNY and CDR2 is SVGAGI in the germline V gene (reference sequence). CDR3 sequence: CASSRGEESNQPQHF. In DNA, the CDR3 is TGTGCCAGCAGTCGGGGGGAGGAGAGCAATCAGCCCCAGCATTTT.

DNA for the CDR3: TGTGCCAGCCTTGGGGGGAGTGAAGAGACCCAGTACTTC. Its translation is CASLGGSEETQYF. This rearrangement joins TRBV28 to TRBJ2-5; perhaps TRBD2 as D (6 bases). CDR3 length equals 13 residues. Germline V gene lookup returns CDR1 MDHEN and CDR2 SYDVKM. V was trimmed by 8 bases and J by 3 bases, leaving 13 bases between them. Supplemented by reference TRBV28 and TRBJ2-5, the full variable domain reads DVKVTQSSRYLVKRTGEKVFLECVQDMDHENMFWYRQDPGLGLRLIYFSYDVKMKEKGDIPEGYSVSREKKERFSLILESASTNQTSMYLCASLGGSEETQYFGPGTRLLVL.

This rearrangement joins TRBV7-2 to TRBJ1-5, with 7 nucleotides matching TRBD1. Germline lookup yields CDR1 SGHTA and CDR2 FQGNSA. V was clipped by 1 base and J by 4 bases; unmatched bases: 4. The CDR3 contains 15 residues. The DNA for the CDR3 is TGTGCCAGCAGCTTAGAGGGGGCAGGGAATCAGCCCCAGCATTTT. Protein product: CASSLEGAGNQPQHF.

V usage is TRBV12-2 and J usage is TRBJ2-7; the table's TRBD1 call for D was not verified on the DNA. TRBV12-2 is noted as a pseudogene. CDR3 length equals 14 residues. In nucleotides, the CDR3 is TGTGCAAGTCGCTCAGGGACAGGGCCCTACGAGCAGTACTTC. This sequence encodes CASRSGTGPYEQYF.

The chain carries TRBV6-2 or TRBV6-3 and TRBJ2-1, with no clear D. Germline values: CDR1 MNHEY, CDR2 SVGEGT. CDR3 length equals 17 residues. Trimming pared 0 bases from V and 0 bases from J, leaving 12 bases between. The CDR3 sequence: CASSYSAYWSSYNEQFF. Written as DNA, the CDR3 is TGTGCCAGCAGTTACTCTGCTTACTGGAGCTCCTACAATGAGCAGTTCTTC.

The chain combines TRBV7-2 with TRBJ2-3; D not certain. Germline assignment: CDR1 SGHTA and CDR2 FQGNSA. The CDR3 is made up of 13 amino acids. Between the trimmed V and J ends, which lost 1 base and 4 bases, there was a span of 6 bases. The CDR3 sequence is CASSLVFPDTQYF. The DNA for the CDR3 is TGTGCCAGCAGCTTAGTCTTCCCAGATACGCAGTATTTT.

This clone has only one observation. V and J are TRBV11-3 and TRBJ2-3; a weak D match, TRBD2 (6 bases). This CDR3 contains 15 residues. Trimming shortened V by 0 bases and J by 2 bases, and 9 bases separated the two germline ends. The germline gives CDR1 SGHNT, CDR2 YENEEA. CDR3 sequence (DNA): TGTGCCAGCAGCTTAGATGGGAGGATCACAGATACGCAGTATTTT. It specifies CASSLDGRITDTQYF.

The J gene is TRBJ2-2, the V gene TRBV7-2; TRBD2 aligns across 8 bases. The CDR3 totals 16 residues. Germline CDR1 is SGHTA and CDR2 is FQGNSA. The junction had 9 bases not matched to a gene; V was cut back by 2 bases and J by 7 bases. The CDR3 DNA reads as TGTGCCAGCAGCTTAAAAAGCGGGGGAGCGAGCGGGGAGCTGTTTTTT. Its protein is CASSLKSGGASGELFF.

CDR3 sequence (DNA): TGCAGTGCTAGGTTCGACAATGAGCAGTTCTTC. Protein sequence: CSARFDNEQFF. The rearrangement links TRBV20-1 to TRBJ2-1; D gene uncertain. Germline V gene lookup returns CDR1 DFQATT and CDR2 SNEGSKA (reference sequence). CDR3 length: 11 amino acids. V was cut by 3 bases and J by 5 bases, with 5 bases left in between.

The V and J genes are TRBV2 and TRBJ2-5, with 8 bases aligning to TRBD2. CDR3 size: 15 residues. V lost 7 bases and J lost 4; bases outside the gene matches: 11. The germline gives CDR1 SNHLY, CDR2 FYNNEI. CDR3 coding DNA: TGTGCCAGCACCAGCGGGAGCGGGTCGGGAGAGACCCAGTACTTC. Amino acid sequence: CASTSGSGSGETQYF.

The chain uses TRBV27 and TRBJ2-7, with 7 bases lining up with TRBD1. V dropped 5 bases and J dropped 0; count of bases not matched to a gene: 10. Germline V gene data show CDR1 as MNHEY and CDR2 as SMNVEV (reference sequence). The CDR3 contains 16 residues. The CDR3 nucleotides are TGTGCCAGCAGTCCCTACAGGGGCTTGGTCTCCTACGAGCAGTACTTC. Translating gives CASSPYRGLVSYEQYF.

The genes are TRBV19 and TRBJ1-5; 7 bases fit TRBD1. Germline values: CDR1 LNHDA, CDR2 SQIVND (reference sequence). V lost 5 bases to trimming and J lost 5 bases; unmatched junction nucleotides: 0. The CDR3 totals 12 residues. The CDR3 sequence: CASSDRDQPQHF. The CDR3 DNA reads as TGTGCCAGTAGTGACAGGGATCAGCCCCAGCATTTT.

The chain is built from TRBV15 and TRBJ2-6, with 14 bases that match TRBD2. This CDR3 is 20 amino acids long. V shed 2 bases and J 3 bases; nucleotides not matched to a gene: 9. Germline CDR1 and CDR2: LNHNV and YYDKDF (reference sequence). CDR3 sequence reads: CATSRLPGLAGVSGANVLTF. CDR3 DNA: TGTGCCACCAGCAGACTACCGGGACTAGCGGGAGTTAGTGGGGCCAACGTCCTGACTTTC. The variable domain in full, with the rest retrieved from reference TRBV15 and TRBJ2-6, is DAMVIQNPRYQVTQFGKPVTLSCSQTLNHNVMYWYQQKSSQAPKLLFHYYDKDFNNEADTPDNFQSRRPNTSFCFLDIRSPGLGDTAMYLCATSRLPGLAGVSGANVLTFGAGSRLTVL.

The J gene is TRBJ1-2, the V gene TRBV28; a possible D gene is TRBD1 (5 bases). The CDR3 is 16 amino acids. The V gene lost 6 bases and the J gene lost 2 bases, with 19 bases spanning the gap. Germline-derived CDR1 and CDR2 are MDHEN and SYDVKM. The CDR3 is CASRPPGSGQNYGYTF. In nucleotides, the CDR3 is TGTGCCAGCAGACCACCAGGATCAGGACAAAACTATGGCTACACCTTC.

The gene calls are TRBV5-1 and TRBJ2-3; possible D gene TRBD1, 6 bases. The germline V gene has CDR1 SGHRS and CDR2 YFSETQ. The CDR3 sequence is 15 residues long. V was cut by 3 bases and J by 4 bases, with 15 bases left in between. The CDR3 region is CASSSNAGAPDTQYF. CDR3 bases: TGCGCCAGCAGCTCAAACGCAGGGGCCCCAGATACGCAGTATTTT. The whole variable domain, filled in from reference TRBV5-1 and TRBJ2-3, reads KAGVTQTPRYLIKTRGQQVTLSCSPISGHRSVSWYQQTPGQGLQFLFEYFSETQRNKGNFPGRFSGRQFSNSRSEMNVSTLELGDSALYLCASSSNAGAPDTQYFGPGTRLTVL.

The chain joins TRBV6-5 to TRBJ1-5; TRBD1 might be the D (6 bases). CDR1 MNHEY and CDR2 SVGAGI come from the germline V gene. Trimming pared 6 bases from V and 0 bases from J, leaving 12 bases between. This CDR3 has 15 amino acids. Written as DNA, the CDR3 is TGTGCCAGCAGCCGGGACAACTATAGCAATCAGCCCCAGCATTTT. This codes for CASSRDNYSNQPQHF.